This TCR beta chain was documented in a study of CD8+ T cells in alopecia areata. Study-wide findings and caveats: Lesional scalp exceeded normal scalp in clonality, especially in alopecia totalis/universalis. The study found TCR sharing across patients less clear than in mice, possibly for HLA reasons.

Treatment described: oral pan-JAK inhibitor, 5-10 mg twice daily. The investigators collected lesional scalp punch biopsies and peripheral blood from alopecia areata patients. V lost 0 bases, J lost 1 base, and 12 bases lay in between. The germline V gene encodes CDR1 GTSNPN and CDR2 SVGIG (reference sequence). The CDR3 contains 16 residues. The authors extracted RNA and reverse transcribed it into cDNA as the sequencing template. Repertoires were generated with immunoSEQ multiplex PCR, while TCRdb's copy carries only in-frame clones and drops some. The table has 150,000 or so clones, approximately 59% seen once. Concerning this clone itself: The antigen is undetermined.

The rearrangement joins TRBV30 to TRBJ2-2; a possible D gene is TRBD1 (5 bases). This clonotype was sampled from a human donor with alopecia areata. This specimen consisted of CD4+ T cells sorted from blood, obtained at approximately week 60, from a patient treated with tofacitinib. The CDR3 is CAWSVVGLKNTGELFF. CDR3 DNA sequence: TGTGCCTGGAGTGTTGTGGGGCTTAAGAACACCGGGGAGCTGTTTTTT.